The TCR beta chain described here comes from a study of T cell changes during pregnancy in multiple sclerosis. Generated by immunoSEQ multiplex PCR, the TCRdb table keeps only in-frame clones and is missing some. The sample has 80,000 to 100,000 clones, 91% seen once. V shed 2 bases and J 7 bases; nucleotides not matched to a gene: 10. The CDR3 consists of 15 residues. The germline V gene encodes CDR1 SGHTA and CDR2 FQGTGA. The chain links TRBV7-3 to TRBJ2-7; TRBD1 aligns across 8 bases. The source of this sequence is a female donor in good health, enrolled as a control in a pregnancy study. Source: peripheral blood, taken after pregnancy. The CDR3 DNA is TGTGCCAGCAGCTTAGGGACAGGCGGTGTCGAGGAGCAGTACTTC. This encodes CASSLGTGGVEEQYF.